This T cell receptor (beta chain) was profiled in a study of cytomegalovirus exposure and HLA in healthy donors (dated by TCRdb to between 2016 and 2019). Regarding the complete study: According to an earlier analysis of around 600 of the donors, some 170 million T cells yielded 90 million to 130 million unique TCR beta sequences and less than 300 Gb of sequence data. An early release that covered fewer than 800 HLA-typed donors contained 300 to 350 gigabases of sequencing data and tens of millions of unique TCR sequences. Every discovery cohort repertoire had been produced on one sequencing platform. An earlier analysis of 587 of the donors used high-throughput TCR beta sequencing to judge whether each TCR beta V gene segment behaved as functional or pseudogenic. The study profiled the T cell repertoires of fewer than 850 subjects by immunosequencing and related them to cytomegalovirus serostatus. Both class I and class II loci were covered by HLA typing, at four-digit resolution. A later genetic analysis used genome-wide SNP genotypes for about 60% of the roughly 670 donors, treating that subset as a discovery cohort. Roughly five DR-DQ haplotypes were handled as single units for association and clustering because linkage in the cohort was strong. Among the 398 genotyped donors, roughly 80% belonged to the genetic ancestry cluster associated with self-reported Caucasian donors. Donor age, sex, ethnicity and CMV serostatus were collected together with the repertoire data. The study was designed to test whether signatures of past pathogen exposure could be identified by cataloging public T cell receptors. Rather than drawing on any new phenotypic data, the later analysis identified candidate immune exposures from TCR beta sequences and the way those sequences occurred across donors. A later analysis re-analyzed previously published TCR beta repertoires from 500 to 700 donors and added high-resolution HLA genotyping to study TCR occurrence patterns. The study combined high-throughput TCR immunosequencing, statistical association of individual TCRs with disease status, and machine learning to predict cytomegalovirus infection status. Typing coverage varied by locus: 629-630 donors for A, B, C, DRB1 and DQB1; approximately 560 for DQA1; about 570 for DPA1; some 470 for DPB1. In addition to the first cohort of about 650 subjects, a separate validation cohort of around 110 different subjects was used. On average, approximately 250,000 unique TCR beta nucleotide sequences were sequenced per donor among 398 genotyped donors of the cohort, with about 19% of those sequences being non-productive.

With regard to this clone: Its recognized antigen is unknown. Base qualities are not recorded, but no much larger clone differs from it by a single base.

The library was built by means of the immunoSEQ multiplex PCR assay. A mixture of 60 forward primers for TCR Vbeta segments and 13 reverse primers for TCR Jbeta segments was used in the multiplex PCR. A multiplex PCR assay on genomic DNA amplified the CDR3 region of rearranged TCR beta genes. The amplified TCR beta libraries were sequenced on the Illumina HiSeq System as 87-base-pair reads. Concerning the study's data processing: In a later analysis, tens of millions of unique TCR beta chains were counted across the roughly 610 repertoires, and about 9.9 million of these chains were shared by at least two donors. Raw reads were error-corrected and collapsed into unique sequences with a nearest-neighbor algorithm that merged closely related sequences to remove PCR and sequencing errors. To assign V, D and J gene segments, CDR3 sequences were aligned to IMGT reference sequences. Each retained sequence needed at least a six-nucleotide match to both a V gene segment and a J gene segment. A rearrangement counted as productive if the CDR3 had no stop codons and remained in frame with V and J, and every other rearrangement counted as non-productive. Following IMGT convention, CDR3 was defined as the stretch from the second conserved V-encoded cysteine up to the conserved J-encoded phenylalanine. Sequences without an unambiguous match to a single V gene segment were excluded from the earlier analysis of about 600 of the donors. An earlier analysis of fewer than 750 of the donors classified V segments as functional when productive rearrangements were above 56.7% and as segregating when the standard deviation between donors was above 5%. A statistical classification framework was developed to diagnose cytomegalovirus status using the catalog of TCR beta chain sequences. In a later analysis, V and J genes were assigned by comparing TCR nucleotide sequences against IMGT/GENE-DB human TR gene sequences. In a later analysis, CDR3 sequences and most-parsimonious VDJ recombination scenarios were assigned using the TCRdist pipeline. In a later analysis, each TCR beta chain was defined by its CDR3 amino acid sequence together with its V-gene family, and reads without a unique V-gene family were excluded. As a way to deal with suspected cross-contamination and a sequencing artifact, a later analysis dropped 450 to 600 nucleotide sequences that were highly shared and had low generation probability. In a later analysis, a clonal expansion index for each public chain was calculated from normalized within-repertoire ranks of inferred template counts. In a later analysis, generation probabilities were computed using a VDJ recombination model fitted to out-of-frame rearrangements, and the results were checked against IGoR. In a later analysis, TCR-TCR, TCR-HLA and TCR-CMV co-occurrence was scored with hypergeometric tests, and a repertoire-size bias correction was applied to TCR pairs. In a later analysis, false discovery rates were estimated by permuting HLA or CMV assignments 20 times. In a later analysis, co-occurring TCRs were grouped with DBSCAN, and TCRdist sequence similarity was added when clustering was performed within HLA-allele-positive subsets. Repertoires with fewer than 30,000 or more than 120,000 public chains were left out of co-occurrence clustering, as were five repertoires with anomalous nucleotide sharing. TCRdb stores this immuneACCESS table with in-frame sequences only. Part of the clones is absent; in the studies checked, under half of the shortfall reflects unresolved V genes, and no reason is known for the rest. That table supplies the V and J calls and clone size; D and trimming were determined from the DNA. The sample includes 150,000 to 200,000 clones, with roughly four fifths observed a single time. The ten largest clonotypes hold around 0.46% of the sample.

The cohort consisted of approximately 690 healthy bone marrow donors. At the time of sampling, all cohort members were nominally healthy, though unrecorded immune exposures were likely present. The donor was CMV seronegative and was included in the group of a few hundred seronegative cohort members. A peripheral blood sample was collected from each donor, and TCR beta sequencing was performed on peripheral blood mononuclear cells. The Qiagen DNeasy Blood Extraction Kit was used to extract genomic DNA from the blood cell samples. Relative to germline, V is 6 bases shorter and J is 0 bases shorter, with 11 bases between their ends. From the cysteine up to the phenylalanine, the CDR3 has a length of 14 residues. Just the 42-base CDR3 DNA is kept, in frame starting at base 1. Based on the germline V gene, the CDR1 and CDR2 sequences are SGHAT and FQNNGV. Broad study findings and their caveats: In the study, around 150 TCR beta chains were listed as associated with cytomegalovirus. In vitro tests confirmed that a few of the cytomegalovirus-associated TCR beta chains recognize cytomegalovirus antigens. A later analysis associated about 17,000 TCR beta sequences with specific HLA alleles at a false discovery rate of 0.05. Because some donors lacked HLA typing at each locus, the association tests relied only on the typed subset. The sequencing pipeline was judged likely to have produced a cluster of highly shared sequence variants as a technical artifact. While some public TCRs were present in many individuals, most TCR sequences turned up only very rarely across donors. Compared with the roughly 710-donor mean, donors in an Asian-associated ancestry cluster had fewer N-insertions in productive TCRs, according to a later genetic analysis. The authors suggested that the approach could potentially be generalized to other disease states and immunological phenotypes. Immune exposure information for the cohort was limited to CMV serostatus. Because counts were too low, roughly 17 rarely observed V segments, including chromosome 9 orphons, were left out of the earlier analysis of about 620 of the donors. An earlier analysis of around 600 of the donors showed that most TCR beta V segments appeared in productive rearrangements either about 90% or about 30% of the time, which broadly matched IMGT annotations. Some IMGT-functional V segments, including TRBV6-2 and TRBV6-3, could not be told apart with the 87-base-pair reads, so those segments were excluded. The presence/absence analyses assumed that sequencing depth was roughly uniform across donors, and that assumption may not be true. Several of the top co-occurrence clusters appeared to be linked to parvovirus B19, influenza, CMV and Epstein-Barr virus, according to a later analysis. When HLA alleles, especially DR and DQ, strongly co-occurred, TCR associations were difficult to assign to individual alleles. This cohort had only TCR beta chains sequenced, and the lack of alpha or paired-chain data limited which features could be detected. In both the original and validation cohorts, the classifier was reported to diagnose cytomegalovirus status with high specificity and sensitivity. Correlated functional status among segregating V segments might be attributable to linkage disequilibrium, but an unknown experimental factor could not be ruled out. Most CMV-associated TCR beta chains appeared to be HLA-restricted in a later analysis, and the HLA associations seemed to be driven largely by CMV exposure. A further reported finding was that TCR beta sequences accurately predicted the HLA-A and HLA-B alleles for most subjects in the first cohort. In a later analysis, HLA-associated TCR beta chains were found to be more clonally expanded and to have lower generation probabilities than equally common non-associated chains. V-gene and J-gene trimming of TCR beta chains was associated with a missense DCLRE1C variant in a later genetic analysis, and the association was replicated in an independent cohort. According to a later analysis, TCR association rates differed among HLA loci, with DRB1 alleles showing the most associated TCRs and HLA-C alleles showing the fewest.

Sequencing was done on a sample of PBMCs. The sequence derives from a woman aged 50 to 60 in good health and CMV-seronegative. Recombination linked TRBV11-2 to TRBJ1-1; TRBD1 is a possible D gene, resting on 5 matching bases. In nucleotides, the sequence is TGTGCCAGCAGGACAGTACGAATGAACACTGAAGCTTTCTTT. Translation gives CASRTVRMNTEAFF.